The TCR beta chain under discussion was sequenced for a study of T cell responses to AZD1222 COVID-19 vaccine. Study details: Pooled together were second doses at about 4 or about 12 weeks. Findings and limits, study-wide: Only a handful of AZD1222 recipients were seropositive at baseline. Females made up more of the donors, who were largely white British, and clonal diversity may have come out too low. Repertoire collection took place solely once the T cell response had peaked.

This clone occurred a few times. What it recognizes is unknown. The data were produced by immunoSEQ multiplex PCR, yet TCRdb's version contains in-frame clones alone and is incomplete. The sample lists around 100,000 clones; approximately 86% were seen once. This material consisted of peripheral blood, taken on day 0 of AZD1222 vaccination. This TCR was sampled from an adult in good health.

The DNA of the CDR3 is TGCAGTGCTAGTCCGGGGAGGTCCTATGGCTACACCTTC. Protein: CSASPGRSYGYTF. The rearrangement joins TRBV20-1 to TRBJ1-2; D gene unclear. Germline assignment: CDR1 DFQATT and CDR2 SNEGSKA (reference sequence). Trimming took off 3 bases at V and 4 bases at J, with 12 bases between the two ends. CDR3 length: 13 amino acids.